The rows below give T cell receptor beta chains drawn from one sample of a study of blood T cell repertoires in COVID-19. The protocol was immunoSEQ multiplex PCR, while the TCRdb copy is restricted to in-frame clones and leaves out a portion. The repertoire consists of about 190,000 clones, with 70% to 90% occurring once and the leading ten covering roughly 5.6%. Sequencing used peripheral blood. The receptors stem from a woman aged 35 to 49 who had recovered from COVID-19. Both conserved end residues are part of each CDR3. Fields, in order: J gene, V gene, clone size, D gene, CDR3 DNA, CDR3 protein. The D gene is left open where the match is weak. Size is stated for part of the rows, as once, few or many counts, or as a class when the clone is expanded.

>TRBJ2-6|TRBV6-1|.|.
TGTGCCAGCAGTGAGGGTACAGGGACTGGGGCCAACGTCCTGACTTTC
CASSEGTGTGANVLTF
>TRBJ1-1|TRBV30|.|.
TGTGCCTGGAGTGGTCAGATCATGAACACTGAAGCTTTCTTT
CAWSGQIMNTEAFF
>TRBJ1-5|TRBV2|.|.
TGTGCCAGCAGTGAAGAGCAGGGCTACAATCAGCCCCAGCATTTT
CASSEEQGYNQPQHF
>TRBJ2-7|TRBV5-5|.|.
TGTGCCAGCAGCTTGGCCCATCAGGCCTCCTACGAGCAGTACTTC
CASSLAHQASYEQYF
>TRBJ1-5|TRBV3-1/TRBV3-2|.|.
TGTGCCAGCAGCCAAGAGGGGGCCCTGGGGCCCCAGCATTTT
CASSQEGALGPQHF
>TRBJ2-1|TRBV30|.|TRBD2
TGTGCCTGGAGTCTTCTAGCGGGAGGAGGGAATGAGCAGTTCTTC
CAWSLLAGGGNEQFF
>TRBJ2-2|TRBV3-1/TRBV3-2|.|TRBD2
TGTGCCAGCAGCACACTAGCGGGAGTCTCCGGGGAGCTGTTTTTT
CASSTLAGVSGELFF
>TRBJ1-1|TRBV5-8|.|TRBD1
TGTGCCAGCAGCTTGGGCCAGGGGGCGTTAGTAGCTTTCTTT
CASSLGQGALVAFF
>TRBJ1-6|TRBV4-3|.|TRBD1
TGCGCCAGCAGCCAAGATCTCGGACAGGGGAATTCACCCCTCCACTTT
CASSQDLGQGNSPLHF
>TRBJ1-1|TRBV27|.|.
TGTGCCAGCAGTTTATCAGGGGCTGCTGAAGCTTTCTTT
CASSLSGAAEAFF
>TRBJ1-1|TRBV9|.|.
TGTGCCAGCAGCGTAGCCGGGGGGGACTACACTGAAGCTTTCTTT
CASSVAGGDYTEAFF
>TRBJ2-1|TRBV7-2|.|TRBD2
TGTGCCAGCAGCCCGGGACTAGCGGGGAGCCGGGAGCAGTTCTTC
CASSPGLAGSREQFF
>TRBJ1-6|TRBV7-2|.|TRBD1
TGTGCCAGCAGACAGGGGGAGAATTCACCCCTCCACTTT
CASRQGENSPLHF
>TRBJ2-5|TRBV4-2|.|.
TGTGCCAGCAGCCAAGATCTCGAGGCAGGGGGAGGTGAGACCCAGTACTTC
CASSQDLEAGGGETQYF
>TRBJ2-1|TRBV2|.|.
TGTGCCAGCAGTGAGTGGGGAGGAAGTCCTAGCAATGAGCAGTTCTTC
CASSEWGGSPSNEQFF
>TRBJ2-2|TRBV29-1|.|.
TGCAGCGTTCCTCGTGGAGGGAACACCGGGGAGCTGTTTTTT
CSVPRGGNTGELFF
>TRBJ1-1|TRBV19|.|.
TGTGCCAGTAGTCCCCGAGGTCTGGGCGGGACTGAAGCTTTCTTT
CASSPRGLGGTEAFF
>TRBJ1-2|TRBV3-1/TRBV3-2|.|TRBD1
TGTGCCAGCAGCCAGGACAGGACCTATGGCTACACCTTC
CASSQDRTYGYTF
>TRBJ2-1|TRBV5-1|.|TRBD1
TGCGCCAGCAGCGGGGACAGTCTCTACTACAATGAGCAGTTCTTC
CASSGDSLYYNEQFF
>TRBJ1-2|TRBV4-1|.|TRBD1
TGCGCCAGCAGGAACCCACAGGGGGCGGGTACCTCGGACTATGGCTACACCTTC
CASRNPQGAGTSDYGYTF
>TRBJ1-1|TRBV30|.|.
TGTGCCTGGAGGACCTTAGTGTTCGGGACTGAAGCTTTCTTT
CAWRTLVFGTEAFF
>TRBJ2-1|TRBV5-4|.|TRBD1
TGTGCCGCCGGAACAGGGGGCAACAGCGGGGTAAATGAGCAGTTCTTC
CAAGTGGNSGVNEQFF
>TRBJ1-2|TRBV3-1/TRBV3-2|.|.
TGTGCCAGCAGCCCGGGGGGGGAAGGCTACACCTTC
CASSPGGEGYTF
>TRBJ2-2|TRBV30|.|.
TGTGCCTGGGGACGTTCGGCCGGGGAGCTGTTTTTT
CAWGRSAGELFF
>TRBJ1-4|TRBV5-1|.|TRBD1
TGCGCCAGCAGGGGGACAGAAGAAAAACTGTTTTTT
CASRGTEEKLFF
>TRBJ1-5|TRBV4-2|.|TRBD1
TGTGCCAGCAGCCACGGGGGCAGGGGGCTTGGTCAGCCCCAGCATTTT
CASSHGGRGLGQPQHF
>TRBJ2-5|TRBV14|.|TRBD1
TGTGCCAGCAGCCAAGATACCGGGACAGGGCAAGAGACCCAGTACTTC
CASSQDTGTGQETQYF
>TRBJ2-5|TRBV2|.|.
TGTGCCAGCAGTGCCCTCCAAGAGACCCAGTACTTC
CASSALQETQYF
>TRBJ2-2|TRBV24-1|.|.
TGTGCCACCACCTTATCGGGGGAGCTGTTTTTT
CATTLSGELFF
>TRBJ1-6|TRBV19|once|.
TGTGCCAGTAGTCCCCGACTGAATTCACCCCTCCACTTT
CASSPRLNSPLHF
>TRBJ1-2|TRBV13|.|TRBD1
TGTGCCAGCAGACCTACAGGGGGCGCTGGCTATGGCTACACCTTC
CASRPTGGAGYGYTF
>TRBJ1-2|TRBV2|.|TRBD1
TGTGCCACCCGGGACAGGACTTCTAACTATGGCTACACCTTC
CATRDRTSNYGYTF
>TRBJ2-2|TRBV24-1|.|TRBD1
TGTGCCACCAGTGAAGGACCAGGGACAGGGGTGTCCGGGGAGCTGTTTTTT
CATSEGPGTGVSGELFF
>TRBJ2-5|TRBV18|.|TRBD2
TGTGCCAGCTCACCCCAGCCCCCGACTAGCGGGACAACTCAAGAGACCCAGTACTTC
CASSPQPPTSGTTQETQYF
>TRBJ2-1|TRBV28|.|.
TGTGCCAGCAGTCCTAGCTCCTACAATGAGCAGTTCTTC
CASSPSSYNEQFF
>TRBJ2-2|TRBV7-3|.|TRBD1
TGTGCCAGCAGTCCTCGGACAGGGGCTACCGGGGAGCTGTTTTTT
CASSPRTGATGELFF
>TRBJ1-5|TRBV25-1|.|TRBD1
TGTGCCAGCAGTCTTACAGGGGATCAGCCCCAGCATTTT
CASSLTGDQPQHF
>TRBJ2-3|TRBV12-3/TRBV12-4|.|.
TGTGCCAGCAGTTTCAGAGATACGCAGTATTTT
CASSFRDTQYF
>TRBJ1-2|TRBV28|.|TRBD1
TGTGCCAGCAGATCGACAGGGAACGCTGCCGGCTACACCTTC
CASRSTGNAAGYTF
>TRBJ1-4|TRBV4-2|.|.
TGTGCCAGCAGCCAAGATCTGGGCAGGGAAGCTGAAAAACTGTTTTTT
CASSQDLGREAEKLFF
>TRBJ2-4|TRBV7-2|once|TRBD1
TGTGCCAGCAGCCCCAGGACAGGCCTAGCCAAAAACATTCAGTACTTC
CASSPRTGLAKNIQYF
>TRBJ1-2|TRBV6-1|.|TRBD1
TGTGCCAGCAGTGAGACAGGGGGCGGCTATGGCTACACCTTC
CASSETGGGYGYTF
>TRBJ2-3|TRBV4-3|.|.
TGCGCCAGCAGCCAAACCTGGGAGGCCGCAGATACGCAGTATTTT
CASSQTWEAADTQYF
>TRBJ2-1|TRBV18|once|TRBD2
TGTGCCAGCTCACCAGGGACTAGAGACAATGAGCAGTTCTTC
CASSPGTRDNEQFF
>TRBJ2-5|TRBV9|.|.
TGTGCCAGCAGCGTGTCACGGGAGGAGACCCAGTACTTC
CASSVSREETQYF
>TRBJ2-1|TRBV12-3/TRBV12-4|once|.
TGTGCCAGCAGTCCCAGTGTGAACAATGAGCAGTTCTTC
CASSPSVNNEQFF
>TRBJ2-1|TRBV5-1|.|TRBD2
TGCGCCAGCAGCCCCGGGACTACCTCCTACAATGAGCAGTTCTTC
CASSPGTTSYNEQFF
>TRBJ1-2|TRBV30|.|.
TGTGCCTGGAGTGCGCTCAGTATCGGCTACACCTTC
CAWSALSIGYTF
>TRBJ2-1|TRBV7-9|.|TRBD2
TGTGCCAGCAGCTTAGCGACAGGACTAGCGGGAGCTTCGCAGTTCTTC
CASSLATGLAGASQFF
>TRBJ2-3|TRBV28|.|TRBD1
TGTGCCAGCAGTGGGACAGCAAGGGGGTATACGCAGTATTTT
CASSGTARGYTQYF
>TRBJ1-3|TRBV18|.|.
TGTGCCAGCTCACCACCAGGGGATGGAAACACCATATATTTT
CASSPPGDGNTIYF
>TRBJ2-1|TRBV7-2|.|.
TGTGCCAGCAGCCTTACGGCATTTGGGCTTGCCGATGAGCAGTTCTTC
CASSLTAFGLADEQFF
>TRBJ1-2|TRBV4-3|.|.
TGCGCCAGCAGCCAAGGTCGCAGTTCTAACTATGGCTACACCTTC
CASSQGRSSNYGYTF
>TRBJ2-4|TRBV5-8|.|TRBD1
TGTGCCAGCAGCTTGGCGGGACAGGGAAGGATCGAAAACATTCAGTACTTC
CASSLAGQGRIENIQYF
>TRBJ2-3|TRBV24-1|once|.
TGTGCCACCAGTGATTTGCCCGGGACGGGGGTGGAAGATACGCAGTATTTT
CATSDLPGTGVEDTQYF
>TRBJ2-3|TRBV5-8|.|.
TGTGCCAGCAGCTTGACAGGACCCACGGATACGCAGTATTTT
CASSLTGPTDTQYF
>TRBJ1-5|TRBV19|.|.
TGTGCCAGCAGGACAGACAATAGCAATCAGCCCCAGCATTTT
CASRTDNSNQPQHF
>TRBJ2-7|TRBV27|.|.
TGTGCCAGCAGTCAACAGGGCCCGGCGGCTGTAGGGCAGTACTTC
CASSQQGPAAVGQYF